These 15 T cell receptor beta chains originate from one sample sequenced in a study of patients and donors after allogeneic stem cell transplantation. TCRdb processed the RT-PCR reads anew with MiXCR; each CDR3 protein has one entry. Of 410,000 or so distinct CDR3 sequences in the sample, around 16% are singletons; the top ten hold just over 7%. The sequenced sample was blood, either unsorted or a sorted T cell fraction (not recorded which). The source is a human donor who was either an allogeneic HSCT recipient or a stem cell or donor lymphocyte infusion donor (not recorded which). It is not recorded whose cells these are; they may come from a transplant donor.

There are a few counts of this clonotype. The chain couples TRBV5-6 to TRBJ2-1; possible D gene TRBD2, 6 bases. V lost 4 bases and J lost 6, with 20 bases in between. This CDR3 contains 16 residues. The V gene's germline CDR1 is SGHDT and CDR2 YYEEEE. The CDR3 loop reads CASSPKGLLRFNEQFF. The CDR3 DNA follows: TGTGCCAGCAGCCCAAAGGGACTGTTAAGGTTCAATGAGCAGTTCTTC.

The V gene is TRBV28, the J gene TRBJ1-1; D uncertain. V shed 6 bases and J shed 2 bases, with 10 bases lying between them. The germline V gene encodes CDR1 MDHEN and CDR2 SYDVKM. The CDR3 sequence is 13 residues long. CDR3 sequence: CASRKMSNTEAFF. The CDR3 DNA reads TGTGCCAGCAGGAAAATGAGCAACACTGAAGCTTTCTTT.

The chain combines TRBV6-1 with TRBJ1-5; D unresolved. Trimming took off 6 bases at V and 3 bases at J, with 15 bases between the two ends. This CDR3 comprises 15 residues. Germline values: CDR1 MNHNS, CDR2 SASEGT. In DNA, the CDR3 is TGTGCCAGCAGCTCGGGGAGGTCCGACAATCAGCCCCAGCATTTT. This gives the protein CASSSGRSDNQPQHF.

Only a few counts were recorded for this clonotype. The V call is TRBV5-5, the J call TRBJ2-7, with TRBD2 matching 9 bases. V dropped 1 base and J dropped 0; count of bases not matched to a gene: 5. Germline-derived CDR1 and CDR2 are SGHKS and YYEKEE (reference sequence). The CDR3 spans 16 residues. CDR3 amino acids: CASSLKGSGGSYEQYF. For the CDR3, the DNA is TGTGCCAGCAGCTTGAAAGGTAGCGGGGGCTCCTACGAGCAGTACTTC.

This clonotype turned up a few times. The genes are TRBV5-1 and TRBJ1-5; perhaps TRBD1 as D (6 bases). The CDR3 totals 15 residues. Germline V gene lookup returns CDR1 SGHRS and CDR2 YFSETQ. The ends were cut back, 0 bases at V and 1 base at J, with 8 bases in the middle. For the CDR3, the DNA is TGCGCCAGCAGCTTGGCAGGGGTGAGCAATCAGCCCCAGCATTTT. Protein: CASSLAGVSNQPQHF.

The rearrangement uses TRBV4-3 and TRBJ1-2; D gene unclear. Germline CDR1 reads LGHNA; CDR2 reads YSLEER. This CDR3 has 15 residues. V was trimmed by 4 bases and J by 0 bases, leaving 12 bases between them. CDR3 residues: CASSRLSVANYGYTF. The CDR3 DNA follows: TGCGCCAGCAGCCGGCTATCGGTAGCTAACTATGGCTACACCTTC.

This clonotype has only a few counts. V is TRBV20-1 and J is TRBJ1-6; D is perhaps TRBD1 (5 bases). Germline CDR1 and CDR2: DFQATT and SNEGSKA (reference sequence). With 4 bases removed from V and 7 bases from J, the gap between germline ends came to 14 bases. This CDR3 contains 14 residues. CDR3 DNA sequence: TGCAGTGCTATAGACCGACAGATAAATTCACCCCTCCACTTT. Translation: CSAIDRQINSPLHF.

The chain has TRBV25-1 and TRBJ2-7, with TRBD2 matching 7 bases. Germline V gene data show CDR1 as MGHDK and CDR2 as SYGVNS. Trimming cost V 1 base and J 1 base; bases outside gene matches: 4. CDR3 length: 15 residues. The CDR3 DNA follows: TGTGCCAGCAGTGAATTGGGCGGGAGTTCCTACGAGCAGTACTTC. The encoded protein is CASSELGGSSYEQYF.

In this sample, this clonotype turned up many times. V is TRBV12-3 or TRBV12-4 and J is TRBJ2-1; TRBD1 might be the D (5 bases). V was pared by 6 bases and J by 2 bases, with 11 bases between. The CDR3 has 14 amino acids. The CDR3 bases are TGTGCCAGCAGCAAAGACAGCCCCTACAATGAGCAGTTCTTC. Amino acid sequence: CASSKDSPYNEQFF.

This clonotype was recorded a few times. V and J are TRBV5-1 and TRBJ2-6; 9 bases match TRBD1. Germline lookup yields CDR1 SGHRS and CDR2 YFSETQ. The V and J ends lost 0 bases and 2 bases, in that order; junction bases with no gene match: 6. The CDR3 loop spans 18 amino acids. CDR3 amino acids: CASSLEGQGWPGANVLTF. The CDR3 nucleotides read TGCGCCAGCAGCTTGGAGGGACAGGGATGGCCTGGGGCCAACGTCCTGACTTTC.

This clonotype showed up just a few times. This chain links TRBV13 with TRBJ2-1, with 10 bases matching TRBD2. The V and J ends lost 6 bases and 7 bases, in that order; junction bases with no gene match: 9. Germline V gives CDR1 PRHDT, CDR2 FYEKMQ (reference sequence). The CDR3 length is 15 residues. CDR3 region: CASSLSGGAGNEQFF. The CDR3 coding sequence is TGTGCCAGCAGTCTCAGCGGGGGGGCTGGTAATGAGCAGTTCTTC.

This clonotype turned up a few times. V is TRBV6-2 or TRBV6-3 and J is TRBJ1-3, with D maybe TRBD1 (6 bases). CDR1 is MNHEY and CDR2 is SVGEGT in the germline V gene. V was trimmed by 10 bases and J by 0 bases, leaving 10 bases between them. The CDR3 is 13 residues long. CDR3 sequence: CAIGQLSGNTIYF. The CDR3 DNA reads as TGTGCCATCGGACAGCTCTCTGGAAACACCATATATTTT.

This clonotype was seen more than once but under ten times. CDR3 region: CASSYASWTEGYTF. In nucleotides, the CDR3 is TGTGCCAGCAGTTACGCCTCCTGGACGGAAGGCTACACCTTC. The V call is TRBV6-5, the J call TRBJ1-2; D is ambiguous. Between the trimmed V and J ends, which lost 2 bases and 8 bases, there was a span of 15 bases. This CDR3 region has 14 residues. The V gene's germline CDR1 is MNHEY and CDR2 SVGAGI.

The chain's CDR3 is CASSLAGEISYEQYF. CDR3 bases: TGTGCCAGCAGTCTAGCGGGAGAGATCTCCTACGAGCAGTACTTC. The V gene is TRBV28, the J gene TRBJ2-7, with 10 bases lining up with TRBD2. J lost 0 bases, V lost 5 bases, and 4 bases had no gene match. There are 15 residues in the CDR3. Germline CDR1 and CDR2: MDHEN and SYDVKM.

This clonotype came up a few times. Here the CDR3 reads CASSPPAGKGYTF. CDR3 nucleotide sequence: TGTGCCAGCTCACCACCGGCGGGGAAAGGCTACACCTTC. J is TRBJ1-2 and V is TRBV18; D gene uncertain. In germline, CDR1 is KGHSH, CDR2 LQKENI. The germline V and J ends were trimmed by 0 bases and 8 bases, with 10 bases remaining between them. CDR3 length equals 13 residues. Combining the CDR3 with reference TRBV18 and TRBJ1-2 gives the whole variable domain NAGVMQNPRHLVRRRGQEARLRCSPMKGHSHVYWYRQLPEEGLKFMVYLQKENIIDESGMPKERFSAEFPKEGPSILRIQQVVRGDSAAYFCASSPPAGKGYTFGSGTRLTVV.